The 18 T cell receptor beta chains listed next were all sequenced from one sample in a study of T cells in Graves' hyperthyroidism and ophthalmopathy. RNA transcripts yielded amplified TCR beta CDR3 regions. The HTBI primer set drove a first-round RT-PCR of the TCR CDR3. MiXCR was run by TCRdb on the multiplex PCR reads, yielding one entry per CDR3 protein. The table has 30,000 to 40,000 distinct CDR3 sequences, 40% to 60% seen once. What was sequenced was blood. The receptors derive from a man aged 40-50 years with Graves' ophthalmopathy.

This chain uses TRBV7-2 with TRBJ1-6; D gene ambiguous. The V end lost 5 bases, the J end lost 7 bases, and 15 bases lay between the germline ends. CDR1 is SGHTA, CDR2 FQGNSA, per germline. This CDR3 has 15 residues. The CDR3 DNA is TGTGCCAGCAGCCAAACATCGGGTCCGAATTCACCCCTCCACTTT. Protein product: CASSQTSGPNSPLHF.

V is TRBV20-1 and J is TRBJ2-5; 11 nucleotides align to TRBD2. CDR1 and CDR2 (germline): DFQATT, SNEGSKA (reference sequence). This CDR3 has 13 amino acids. The ends lost 5 bases at V and 4 bases at J; junction bases unmatched: 3. The CDR3: CSAPGTSGETQYF. The CDR3 nucleotides are TGCAGTGCTCCTGGGACTAGCGGAGAGACCCAGTACTTC.

The chain recombines TRBV20-1 with TRBJ2-3; 8 nucleotides match TRBD1. The CDR3 loop spans 12 amino acids. V lost 6 bases, J lost 3 bases, and 2 bases stayed unmatched. The V gene's germline CDR1 is DFQATT and CDR2 SNEGSKA (reference sequence). In DNA, the CDR3 is TGCAGTGCCAGGGGGCTGACAGATACGCAGTATTTT. Its protein is CSARGLTDTQYF.

This clonotype was observed a handful of times. This could be a read error, since a much larger clone is one nucleotide away. The chain employs TRBV6-5 and TRBJ2-3; 9 bases fit TRBD2. From germline, CDR1 is MNHEY and CDR2 SVGAGI. This CDR3 contains 16 residues. CDR3 residues: CASSRGRAVVTGTQYF. CDR3 DNA sequence: TGTGCCAGCAGCCGCGGGAGGGCCGTCGTTACAGGTACGCAGTATTTT.

This clonotype is medium-sized. The CDR3 nucleotides read TGCGCCAGCAGTGACGGCCCCCTTAAGGATACGCAGTATTTT. As protein: CASSDGPLKDTQYF. The rearrangement links TRBV10-2 to TRBJ2-3; no reliable D call. The CDR3 totals 14 residues. Per the germline V gene, CDR1 is WSHSY and CDR2 is SAAADI. Deletions cut 3 bases from V and 6 bases from J, with 13 bases between.

Worth noting for this clonotype: The CDR3 ends on some other residue instead of the conserved phenylalanine or tryptophan, so this is likely a read error. The rearrangement joins TRBV9 to TRBJ2-5, with 7 bases matching TRBD2. The CDR3 covers 15 residues. The J segment lost 5 bases and the V segment lost 7 bases, leaving 14 bases of the junction unmatched. From germline, CDR1 is SGDLS and CDR2 YYNGEE. The CDR3 here is CASGFGTMALETQYL. CDR3 sequence (DNA): TGTGCCAGCGGTTTCGGGACTATGGCCCTCGAGACCCAGTACCTC.

This clonotype was observed at least ten times. The chain carries TRBV20-1 and TRBJ2-5, with 8 positions matching TRBD2. This CDR3 is built from 15 residues. Germline V gene data show CDR1 as DFQATT and CDR2 as SNEGSKA (reference sequence). Losses at the gene ends were 0 bases for V and 2 bases for J; bases not matched to a gene: 5. Here the CDR3 reads CSARDSGAIQETQYF. CDR3 bases: TGCAGTGCTAGAGATAGCGGGGCTATACAAGAGACCCAGTACTTC.

This clonotype was seen at least ten times. V is TRBV20-1 and J is TRBJ2-4; TRBD2 matches 11 bases. Germline V CDR1 and CDR2: DFQATT, SNEGSKA (reference sequence). V gave up 3 bases and J gave up 4 bases; unmatched junction bases: 5. The CDR3 covers 15 residues. CDR3 protein: CSARTSGDSKNIQYF. The CDR3 DNA is TGCAGTGCTAGGACTAGCGGGGATTCTAAAAACATTCAGTACTTC.

Regarding this clonotype: A junction boundary mismatches the germline segment, possibly from a read error. J is TRBJ1-2 and V is TRBV25-1; 12 nucleotides align to TRBD1. The CDR3 contains 16 residues. Germline V gives CDR1 MGHDK, CDR2 SYGVNS. In DNA, the CDR3 is TGTGCCTGCAGTGCACAACCGGGACAGGGGGCCACTGGCTACACCTTC. Its protein is CACSAQPGQGATGYTF.

The J gene is TRBJ1-5, the V gene TRBV6-5, with D maybe TRBD1 (6 bases). V shed 4 bases and J shed 0 bases, with 10 bases lying between them. CDR3 size: 15 residues. Per germline, CDR1 MNHEY and CDR2 SVGAGI. CDR3 sequence reads: CASSSQGYSNQPQHF. Here the CDR3 DNA reads TGTGCCAGCAGTTCACAGGGATATAGCAATCAGCCCCAGCATTTT.

The rearrangement links TRBV13 to TRBJ1-1; D may be TRBD1 (5 bases). In germline, CDR1 is PRHDT, CDR2 FYEKMQ (reference sequence). This CDR3 comprises 22 residues. V was clipped by 3 bases and J by 2 bases, with 34 bases between them. The CDR3: CASSFAPGLLSPGRSGNTEAFF. The CDR3 DNA follows: TGTGCCAGCAGCTTTGCACCGGGACTCCTTTCTCCAGGGCGCTCTGGAAACACTGAAGCTTTCTTT.

The CDR3 DNA reads as TGCGCCAGCAGACAGGCCTTCTCGGGACAGCGCTACGAGCAGTACTTC. This gives the protein CASRQAFSGQRYEQYF. The V gene is TRBV5-1, the J gene TRBJ2-7, with TRBD1 identical over 7 bases. Looked up from germline, CDR1 is SGHRS and CDR2 is YFSETQ. V shed 5 bases, J shed 3 bases, and the junction held 14 bases outside the gene matches. CDR3 size: 16 residues.

This clonotype has at least ten counts. Possible read error: a much larger clone is one base away. V usage is TRBV7-2 and J usage is TRBJ2-1, with 7 bases that match TRBD1. There are 15 residues in the CDR3. The V gene's germline CDR1 is SGHTA and CDR2 FQGNSA. CDR3 in amino acids: CVSSLVTGVGNEQFF. The CDR3 nucleotides are TGTGTCAGCAGCTTAGTCACAGGGGTGGGCAATGAGCAGTTCTTC.

The chain joins TRBV7-9 to TRBJ2-1, with D possibly matching TRBD2 (6 bases). The CDR3 has 13 residues. V was cut by 2 bases and J by 7 bases, with 9 bases left in between. Germline CDR1 is SEHNR and CDR2 is FQNEAQ (reference sequence). CDR3 nucleotide sequence: TGTGCCAGCAGCTTAAGGGAGGTGAATGAGCAGTTCTTC. This sequence encodes CASSLREVNEQFF.

This clonotype was observed a handful of times. The J gene is TRBJ2-7, the V gene TRBV7-9; a weak D match, TRBD2 (6 bases). V was pared by 5 bases and J by 4 bases, with 12 bases between. The CDR3 runs 13 residues. Germline CDR1 and CDR2: SEHNR and FQNEAQ (reference sequence). The CDR3 loop is CASSPTSRYEQYF. CDR3 nucleotides: TGTGCCAGCAGCCCAACTAGCAGATACGAGCAGTACTTC.

This clonotype ranks as medium-sized. V is TRBV9 and J is TRBJ2-5, with D possibly matching TRBD2 (6 bases). V dropped 0 bases and J dropped 4 bases, with 13 bases sitting between them. The CDR3 runs 15 residues. CDR1 and CDR2 (germline): SGDLS, YYNGEE. The CDR3 sequence: CASSVGTTRGETQYF. The CDR3 DNA sequence: TGTGCCAGCAGCGTAGGGACTACAAGAGGAGAGACCCAGTACTTC.

The chain has TRBV6-1 and TRBJ1-5, with 7 bases matching TRBD1. This CDR3 is 16 amino acids long. J lost 7 bases, V lost 4 bases, and 13 bases had no gene match. Germline V gene lookup returns CDR1 MNHNS and CDR2 SASEGT. Here the CDR3 reads CASSVAGGAGRQPQHF. In nucleotides, the CDR3 is TGTGCCAGCAGTGTGGCAGGGGGAGCGGGTAGGCAGCCCCAGCATTTT.

Note on this clonotype: A single base separates this from a much larger clone, so it may be a read error. This chain uses TRBV6-2 or TRBV6-3 with TRBJ2-2; 8 bases align to TRBD2. Germline assignment: CDR1 MNHEY and CDR2 SVGEGT. This CDR3 has 14 amino acids. In DNA, the CDR3 is TGTGCCAGCACCATCGGGGGGGCAATCGGGGAGCTGCTTTTT. It encodes CASTIGGAIGELLF.